One and the same sample provided the 15 T cell receptor beta chains below, sequenced in a study of T cell responses to AZD1222 COVID-19 vaccine. Data came from immunoSEQ multiplex PCR; TCRdb stores just in-frame clones and leaves some out. The sample lists approximately 83,000 clones, just over 90% occurring once. The starting material was peripheral blood, obtained on day 0 of MenACWY control vaccination. The receptors were sampled from an adult in good health.

In its sample, this clone was seen once. The chain recombines TRBV29-1 with TRBJ2-5; D may match TRBD1 or TRBD2 (5 bases each). V gave up 4 bases and J gave up 5 bases, with 11 bases separating them. Germline V lookup: CDR1 SQVTM, CDR2 ANQGSEA. The CDR3 loop spans 12 amino acids. CDR3 in DNA: TGCAGCGTTGTGGGGGATTGGGAGACCCAGTACTTC. Its translation: CSVVGDWETQYF.

This clone was detected only a few times. The chain couples TRBV27 to TRBJ1-4; D is uncertain. V shed 4 bases and J shed 8 bases, with 8 bases lying between them. The length of the CDR3 is 12 residues. The germline CDR1 and CDR2 sequences are MNHEY and SMNVEV (reference sequence). DNA for the CDR3: TGTGCCAGCAGTTCTACTACAGAAAAACTGTTTTTT. Protein sequence: CASSSTTEKLFF.

The V gene is TRBV7-8, the J gene TRBJ2-2; D might be TRBD2 (5 bases). Trimming left V 5 bases short and J 1 base short, with 14 bases between. Germline V gene lookup returns CDR1 SGHVS and CDR2 FQNEAQ. The CDR3 length is 16 residues. The CDR3 DNA reads TGTGCCAGCAGCCCGCACCCAGCGGTGAACACCGGGGAGCTGTTTTTT. Amino acid sequence: CASSPHPAVNTGELFF.

V usage is TRBV5-4 and J usage is TRBJ2-1, with D possibly being TRBD1 (6 bases). Trimming took 2 bases from V and 4 from J, leaving 13 bases between them. Germline V lookup: CDR1 SGHNT, CDR2 YYREEE (reference sequence). The CDR3 has 15 residues. The CDR3 reads CASSFTGTLYNEQFF. In DNA form, the CDR3 reads TGTGCCAGCAGCTTTACCGGGACATTATACAATGAGCAGTTCTTC.

The CDR3 is CASSQSGNTGELFF. CDR3 DNA: TGTGCCAGCAGCCAATCCGGGAACACCGGGGAGCTGTTTTTT. The J gene is TRBJ2-2, the V gene TRBV3-1 (or the pseudogene TRBV3-2); D gene ambiguous. The germline V gene has CDR1 LGHDT and CDR2 YNNKEL (reference sequence). Trimming took 2 bases from V and 1 from J, leaving 5 bases between them. CDR3 length: 14 amino acids.

This chain connects TRBV19 to TRBJ2-7, with TRBD1 as a possible D gene (6 bases). Trimming took 5 bases from V and 3 from J, leaving 14 bases between them. The CDR3 extends over 14 amino acids. Germline V lookup: CDR1 LNHDA, CDR2 SQIVND (reference sequence). DNA for the CDR3: TGTGCCAGTAGTGTGACAGGAGCTCGCTACGAGCAGTACTTC. Amino acids: CASSVTGARYEQYF.

The chain combines TRBV7-9 with TRBJ1-4; D is unresolved. Trimming pared 0 bases from V and 8 bases from J, leaving 4 bases between. Germline V lookup: CDR1 SEHNR, CDR2 FQNEAQ (reference sequence). This CDR3 spans 12 amino acids. The CDR3 sequence is CASSLAYEKLFF. CDR3 DNA: TGTGCCAGCAGCTTAGCATACGAAAAACTGTTTTTT.

The chain recombines TRBV6-2 or TRBV6-3 with TRBJ1-5; 8 nucleotides align to TRBD1. Germline assignment: CDR1 MNHEY and CDR2 SVGEGT. The V and J ends lost 0 bases and 0 bases, in that order; junction bases with no gene match: 7. This CDR3 region has 18 residues. Written as DNA, the CDR3 is TGTGCCAGCAGTTACTCGCCAGGGGGCGGATATAGCAATCAGCCCCAGCATTTT. Protein product: CASSYSPGGGYSNQPQHF.

This chain connects TRBV6-5 to TRBJ1-4, with D perhaps matching TRBD1 (5 bases). This CDR3 comprises 14 residues. Deletions cut 6 bases from V and 8 bases from J, with 16 bases between. Germline values: CDR1 MNHEY, CDR2 SVGAGI. The CDR3: CASSPSWGGEKLFF. The CDR3 DNA is TGTGCCAGCAGCCCCTCCTGGGGGGGGGAAAAACTGTTTTTT.

The CDR3 coding sequence is TGTGCCAGCAGCCAAGGAGGGAGGGTCCACGGGGAGCAGTACTTC. Translating it yields CASSQGGRVHGEQYF. The chain employs TRBV3-1 (or the pseudogene TRBV3-2) and TRBJ2-7; 7 bases are shared with TRBD2. V lost 1 base to trimming and J lost 7 bases; unmatched junction nucleotides: 10. This CDR3 has 15 residues. Germline CDR1 reads LGHDT; CDR2 reads YNNKEL (reference sequence).

The rearrangement links TRBV13 to TRBJ2-7; D gene ambiguous. This CDR3 is 14 amino acids long. Trimming took off 0 bases at V and 10 bases at J, with 16 bases between the two ends. The germline CDR1 and CDR2 sequences are PRHDT and FYEKMQ (reference sequence). The CDR3 sequence: CASSLGGLGKVQYF. The CDR3 nucleotides read TGTGCCAGCAGCTTAGGGGGCTTGGGGAAAGTTCAGTACTTC. The entire variable domain, with the rest obtained from reference TRBV13 and TRBJ2-7, is as follows: AAGVIQSPRHLIKEKRETATLKCYPIPRHDTVYWYQQGPGQDPQFLISFYEKMQSDKGSIPDRFSAQQFSDYHSELNMSSLELGDSALYFCASSLGGLGKVQYFGPGTRLTVT.

The V and J genes are TRBV19 and TRBJ2-1; 14 bases fit TRBD2. The CDR3 length is 14 residues. Germline values: CDR1 LNHDA, CDR2 SQIVND (reference sequence). The trim removed 8 bases at V and 8 bases at J, leaving 5 bases unmatched. In DNA form, the CDR3 reads TGTGCCAGTGGGACTAGCGGGAGAGTCGATGAGCAGTTCTTC. Its translation is CASGTSGRVDEQFF.

V usage is TRBV11-2 and J usage is TRBJ2-1, with TRBD2 matching 8 bases. CDR1 is SGHAT and CDR2 is FQNNGV in the germline V gene. Unmatched junction bases numbered 6, after V lost 5 bases and J lost 3 bases. This CDR3 comprises 15 residues. The CDR3, as DNA: TGTGCCAGCAGCCTCGGGACTAGGGTCTACAATGAGCAGTTCTTC. Translated: CASSLGTRVYNEQFF.

This clone has a handful of counts. Other DNA sequences from this sample encode an identical CDR3 as well. The rearrangement uses TRBV4-3 and TRBJ1-2; the D is unclear. Germline-derived CDR1 and CDR2 are LGHNA and YSLEER. V lost 1 base and J lost 5, with 8 bases in between. The CDR3 totals 13 residues. CDR3 DNA: TGCGCCAGCAGCCAAGTTGGGCTGTATGGCTACACCTTC. It translates to CASSQVGLYGYTF.

The chain recombines TRBV7-2 with TRBJ2-1, with D hard to call. The ends were cut back, 4 bases at V and 5 bases at J, with 6 bases in the middle. Germline V lookup: CDR1 SGHTA, CDR2 FQGNSA. This CDR3 comprises 12 residues. The CDR3: CASSSPDNEQFF. The CDR3 bases are TGTGCCAGCAGCTCGCCAGACAATGAGCAGTTCTTC.